The rows below give T cell receptor beta chains drawn from one sample of a study of cytomegalovirus exposure and HLA in healthy donors. Assay used: immunoSEQ multiplex PCR; TCRdb lists only in-frame clones, some missing. The sample yields about 130,000 clones, about 88% seen once. The specimen was PBMCs. The receptors shown here come from a woman between 18 and 30 years old in good health and CMV-seropositive. The CDR3 runs from the conserved cysteine through the conserved F or W. A D gene is named only where the DNA matches it firmly. Size tells how often a clone was seen (once, few, many) or the class of an expanded clone, and some rows leave it out.

TRBV9	.	.	TRBJ2-3	TGTGCCAGCAGCGTACAGGGCACAGATACGCAGTATTTT	CASSVQGTDTQYF
TRBV28	.	.	TRBJ1-6	TGTGCCAGCAGTTTAGGGCTCGTCAGGAATTCACCCCTCCACTTT	CASSLGLVRNSPLHF
TRBV11-2	.	TRBD1	TRBJ2-1	TGTGCCAGCAGCTTGAGGGGGCCTAATGAGCAGTTCTTC	CASSLRGPNEQFF
TRBV6-5	few	TRBD1	TRBJ2-7	TGTGCCAGCAGGACGGGACAGCTGGGGAGCTACGAGCAGTACTTC	CASRTGQLGSYEQYF
TRBV18	.	.	TRBJ2-7	TGTGCCAGCTCACCACTCCCGGGGGACTCCTACGAGCAGTACTTC	CASSPLPGDSYEQYF
TRBV4-1	.	.	TRBJ1-5	TGCGCCAGCAGCCAAGATCCCAGGATCAATCAGCCCCAGCATTTT	CASSQDPRINQPQHF
TRBV28	.	.	TRBJ1-4	TGTGCCAGCACCAATAGCAGGACTAAAGGGGTTGAAAAACTGTTTTTT	CASTNSRTKGVEKLFF
TRBV6-6	once	TRBD2	TRBJ2-3	TGTGCCAGCAAATCTCTAGCGGGGTCAGATACGCAGTATTTT	CASKSLAGSDTQYF
TRBV19	.	.	TRBJ1-1	TGTGCCAGTAGTCCCAACAGGTATAACACTGAAGCTTTCTTT	CASSPNRYNTEAFF
TRBV6-5	.	.	TRBJ1-5	TGTGCCAGCAGTTACTCCAGGGGTAGCAATCAGCCCCAGCATTTT	CASSYSRGSNQPQHF
TRBV19	.	TRBD1	TRBJ1-1	TGTGCCAGTAGAACCCAGGGGGGCACTGAAGCTTTCTTT	CASRTQGGTEAFF
TRBV15	.	TRBD2	TRBJ2-6	TGTGCCACCAGCAGAAGGCCCGGGGAGGGGACTGGGGCCAACGTCCTGACTTTC	CATSRRPGEGTGANVLTF
TRBV30	.	.	TRBJ1-2	TGTGCCTGGCATAAGTTACGGTATGGCTACACCTTC	CAWHKLRYGYTF
TRBV7-2	.	.	TRBJ2-2	TGTGCCAGCAGCTTAGTGGGTCGGGTGATCCGCGCCGGGGAGCTGTTTTTT	CASSLVGRVIRAGELFF
TRBV14	.	TRBD2	TRBJ2-3	TGTGCCAGCAGCCAAATAGCGGGGGGCAAGGGAGATACGCAGTATTTT	CASSQIAGGKGDTQYF
TRBV30	.	TRBD1	TRBJ2-7	TGTGCCTGGAGTGTAAGAAAGTATTCTCGAGGGGACAGGGGTTCCTACGAGCAGTACTTC	CAWSVRKYSRGDRGSYEQYF
TRBV28	.	TRBD2	TRBJ2-7	TGTGCCAGCAGTTTTGGCGGGGGGGACTCCTACGAGCAGTACTTC	CASSFGGGDSYEQYF
TRBV28	.	TRBD1	TRBJ1-3	TGTGCCAGCAGTGCGACAGGGGGCCCTGGAAACACCATATATTTT	CASSATGGPGNTIYF
TRBV18	.	TRBD1	TRBJ1-2	TGTGCCAGCTCACCTCAGTATCCCTCCCTGGGACAGCCCTTGGATGGCTATGGCTACACCTTC	CASSPQYPSLGQPLDGYGYTF
TRBV19	.	.	TRBJ1-1	TGTGCCAGTAGTCGTGGGGGGACCGGGGCCACTGAAGCTTTCTTT	CASSRGGTGATEAFF
TRBV15	.	TRBD1	TRBJ2-1	TGTGCCACCAGCAGCCCGGGACAGGGTCACAATGAGCAGTTCTTC	CATSSPGQGHNEQFF
TRBV14	.	.	TRBJ2-2	TGTGCCAGCAGCCAAGATACTCGGTACACCGGGGAGCTGTTTTTT	CASSQDTRYTGELFF
TRBV6-5	.	.	TRBJ1-2	TGTGCCAGCAGTTACTCGTCCAGGGCCGAGTATGGCTACACCTTC	CASSYSSRAEYGYTF
TRBV4-3	once	.	TRBJ2-5	TGCGCCAGCAGCCAAGGACGGCTAGGCCGGGAGACCCAGTACTTC	CASSQGRLGRETQYF
TRBV9	.	.	TRBJ1-2	TGTGCCAGCAGCGTACTCCCGACAGGCGACTATGGCTACACCTTC	CASSVLPTGDYGYTF
TRBV29-1	.	.	TRBJ2-2	TGCAGCGTTGCGACAGGACTGAACACCGGGGAGCTGTTTTTT	CSVATGLNTGELFF
TRBV4-2	.	.	TRBJ1-3	TGTGCCAGCAGCCAAGATCGAAGAGGTGACTCTGGAAACACCATATATTTT	CASSQDRRGDSGNTIYF
TRBV2	.	.	TRBJ1-5	TGTGCCAGCACCAAGTGGGGGGCGGGGGATAGCAATCAGCCCCAGCATTTT	CASTKWGAGDSNQPQHF